The source of this T cell receptor beta chain is a study of Ad26.COV2.S vaccination and SARS-CoV-2 variants (dated by TCRdb to the early 2020s). With regard to the full study: Donors in the vaccine arm were drawn from COV1001, a multicentre, randomized, double-blind, placebo-controlled phase I-IIa trial testing Ad26.COV2.S in healthy adults. Ad26.COV2.S was given intramuscularly at 5x10^10 or 1x10^11 viral particles, as a single shot or as two shots 56 days apart. TCRbeta repertoire sequencing was used to assess the specificity and breadth of SARS-CoV-2-reactive T cell receptors after Ad26.COV2.S vaccination. The TCR-sequenced set comprised approximately 32 samples: roughly 19 Ad26.COV2.S vaccine recipients, 5 placebo recipients and 8 SARS-CoV-2 convalescent individuals. Trial participants were randomized into five groups of five, in which low-dose or high-dose Ad26.COV2.S was given once or twice, or placebo was given on both occasions. Investigators remained blinded to trial group allocation during experiments and outcome assessment.

Here is what the overall study found, with its caveats: Spike-specific TCR breadth was higher in Ad26.COV2.S recipients than in placebo recipients (P = 0.0014). The study lacked the statistical power to compare responses across vaccine doses or regimens. The authors noted that total T cell responses may have been underestimated by the TCR breadth and depth analyses. After vaccination, substantial breadth of spike-specific CD8+ and CD4+ T cell responses was reported. Vaccine and placebo recipients had similar non-spike TCR breadth, a finding consistent with the vaccine containing only spike.

With regard to this clone: What this receptor recognizes is not known. Per-base quality was not reported, and no clone a single base away is much larger than it.

TCRbeta CDR3 regions were sequenced with the immunoSEQ Assay. After extraction, genomic DNA underwent amplification by bias-controlled multiplex PCR, followed by high-throughput sequencing. In the paper's pipeline: Collapsing and filtering of sequences were performed to quantify the absolute abundance of each unique TCRbeta CDR3 region. T cell fraction was estimated by normalizing TCRbeta template counts to usable DNA, which was measured by amplifying reference genes present in all nucleated cells. Repertoire TCRs were annotated as SARS-CoV-2-specific when V gene, CDR3 amino acid sequence and J gene were exactly matched to a known reactive TCR set. The reference SARS-CoV-2 TCR set was obtained from MIRA and was filtered for enrichment in COVID-19-positive ImmuneCODE repertoires, whereby public or cross-reactive TCRs were removed. Drawing on the MIRA antigens, annotated TCRs were analysed further at the level of specific ORF or position within ORF. Breadth was defined as annotated unique rearrangements over total unique productive rearrangements; depth was the summed frequency of those rearrangements. TCR breadth was compared between groups using two-sided Wilcoxon rank-sum tests. Entries here come from immuneACCESS through TCRdb and include only in-frame sequences with V and J called. Some clones fail to appear in such tables; in the studies checked, an unresolved V gene covers under half of the shortfall, and the cause of the remainder is unknown. V, J and clone size are those of that table, while D and trimming were read from the DNA. This sample holds hundreds of thousands of clones; 85% to 90% were observed only once. Of the sample, just under 5% falls within the top ten clones.

This sample's treatment or condition label indicates: around 19 received Ad26.COV2.S at low or high dose, single or two shots; 5 received placebo; per-sample allocation not given. For vaccine and placebo recipients, repertoires were sequenced using samples collected on day 63 after the first injection. Cohort 1b enrolled about 25 adults aged 18-55 years at a single site in Boston, USA, between 29 July and 7 August 2020. Ad26.COV2.S consisted of a replication-incompetent adenovirus type 26 vector by which a prefusion-stabilized SARS-CoV-2 spike protein from the original Wuhan strain was expressed. The clonotype originates from a person between 18 and 60 years old who received the Ad26.COV2.S COVID-19 vaccine or a placebo. Specimen: peripheral blood, collected in a trial of Ad26.COV2.S vaccine versus placebo.

DNA sequence: TGTGCCAGCAGTTTGAGGAGGGACGGGAATCAGCCCCAGCATTTT. Its product reads: CASSLRRDGNQPQHF. The rearrangement combines TRBV6-5 with TRBJ1-5, and perhaps TRBD1 as D gene, on 5 matching bases. As encoded in the germline V gene, CDR1 is MNHEY while CDR2 is SVGAGI. V sheds 4 bases and J sheds 4 bases, leaving 14 bases between their ends. The CDR3 spans 15 residues, from the cysteine through the phenylalanine. Only the CDR3 part of the read is kept: 45 bases, read in frame from the first base.